The 2 T cell receptor beta chains given below trace back to one sample, sequenced in a study of cytomegalovirus exposure and HLA in healthy donors. 13 Jbeta primers and 60 Vbeta primers were used for the PCR. Measured with immunoSEQ multiplex PCR; TCRdb has only the in-frame clones, and not every one. The sample lists about 140,000 clones, roughly 86% seen once, with roughly 0.53% in the top ten. The sample taken for sequencing was PBMCs. The source of these receptors is a woman aged 40 to 50 in good health and CMV-seronegative.

In regard to this clone: Other nucleotide sequences in the sample specify the same CDR3. The genes are TRBV5-1 and TRBJ1-4; 8 bases match TRBD1. Per the germline V gene, CDR1 is SGHRS and CDR2 is YFSETQ. The CDR3 covers 15 residues. J lost 7 bases, V lost 1 base, and 6 bases had no gene match. The DNA of the CDR3 is TGCGCCAGCAGCTTGCAGGGGGCGCGAGGTGAAAAACTGTTTTTT. Translation gives CASSLQGARGEKLFF.

The rearrangement uses TRBV7-4 and TRBJ2-3; the D gene is possibly TRBD1 (5 bases). CDR1 is SGHVT and CDR2 is SQSDAQ in the germline V gene. Trimming removed 5 bases from V and 5 bases from J, with 26 bases in between. CDR3 length: 18 amino acids. The CDR3 here is CASSTFDQVGAKIDTQYF. CDR3 nucleotide sequence: TGTGCCAGCAGCACCTTCGATCAGGTAGGGGCGAAGATAGATACGCAGTATTTT. The entire variable domain, with the rest obtained from reference TRBV7-4 and TRBJ2-3, is as follows: GAGVSQSPRYKVAKRGRDVALRCDSISGHVTLYWYRQTLGQGSEVLTYSQSDAQRDKSGRPSGRFSAERPERSVSTLKIQRTEQGDSAVYLCASSTFDQVGAKIDTQYFGPGTRLTVL.